The clone carrying this T cell receptor (beta chain) was counted a few times. Its matching antigen is unknown. The PBMCs were taken from 10 ml of fresh peripheral blood. This specimen belongs to a study of T cells in Graves' hyperthyroidism and ophthalmopathy. General study findings and limits: Most thyroid clonotypes expanded above 0.001 were also detected in blood. In validation, the model predicted ophthalmopathy. These predictions came a median roughly 6 months before onset.

Authors of the study amplified TCR beta CDR3 regions from RNA transcripts. The HTBI primer set drove a first-round RT-PCR of the TCR CDR3. TCRdb fed the multiplex PCR reads into MiXCR, producing one record per CDR3 protein. The repertoire holds 550,000 to 600,000 distinct CDR3 sequences, 12% to 15% seen once, with roughly 7% in the top ten. The J segment lost 1 base and the V segment lost 5 bases, leaving 12 bases of the junction unmatched. CDR3 length: 20 residues. The germline gives CDR1 PRHDT, CDR2 FYEKMQ (reference sequence). V gene TRBV13 combines with J gene TRBJ2-3, with TRBD2 identical over 16 bases. The sequenced sample consisted of blood. The receptor's source is a woman between 18 and 29 years old with Graves' ophthalmopathy. CDR3 residues: CASSQPTGLAGGWGTDTQYF. The CDR3 DNA reads TGTGCCAGCAGCCAACCAACGGGACTAGCGGGAGGGTGGGGCACAGATACGCAGTATTTT. The whole variable domain, remainder taken from reference TRBV13 and TRBJ2-3, is AAGVIQSPRHLIKEKRETATLKCYPIPRHDTVYWYQQGPGQDPQFLISFYEKMQSDKGSIPDRFSAQQFSDYHSELNMSSLELGDSALYFCASSQPTGLAGGWGTDTQYFGPGTRLTVL.